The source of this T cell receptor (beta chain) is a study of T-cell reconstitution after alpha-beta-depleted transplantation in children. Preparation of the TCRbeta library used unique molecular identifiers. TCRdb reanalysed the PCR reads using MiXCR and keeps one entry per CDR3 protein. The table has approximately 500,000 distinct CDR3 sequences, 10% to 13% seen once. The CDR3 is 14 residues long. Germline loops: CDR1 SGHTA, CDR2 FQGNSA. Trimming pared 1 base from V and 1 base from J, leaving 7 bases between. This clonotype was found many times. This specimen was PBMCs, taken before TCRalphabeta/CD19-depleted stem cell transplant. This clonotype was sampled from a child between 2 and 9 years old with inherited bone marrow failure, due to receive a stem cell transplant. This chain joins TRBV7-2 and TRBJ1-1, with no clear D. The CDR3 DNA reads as TGTGCCAGCAGCTTAGGGGCGGCGAACACTGAAGCTTTCTTT. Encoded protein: CASSLGAANTEAFF.